These 11 T cell receptor beta chains were all obtained from the same sample, sequenced in a study of CD8+CD57+ T cells in acquired aplastic anemia. It was patients with CD8+CD57+ cell expansion by flow cytometry who were chosen for sequencing. The template for TCR beta VDJ and CDR3 sequence profiling was genomic DNA. MiXCR, applied by TCRdb to the reads, yields one record per CDR3 protein. The profile shows roughly 61,000 distinct CDR3 sequences, approximately 54% of them singletons. Sequencing was performed on sorted CD4+, CD8+, or CD8+CD57+ T cells (not recorded which) from PBMCs. The origin of the receptors is a human donor with aplastic anemia.

The chain's CDR3 is CASSGTILNQPQHF. CDR3 bases: TGTGCCAGCAGCGGGACAATCCTCAATCAGCCCCAGCATTTT. The V call is TRBV6-1, the J call TRBJ1-5; a possible D gene is TRBD1 (6 bases). CDR1 MNHNS and CDR2 SASEGT come from the germline V gene. The CDR3 loop spans 14 amino acids. Trimming took off 6 bases at V and 3 bases at J, with 12 bases between the two ends.

The CDR3 is CASARVEQYF. In nucleotides, the CDR3 is TGTGCCAGCGCACGGGTCGAGCAGTACTTC. This chain links TRBV12-3 or TRBV12-4 with TRBJ2-7; D uncertain. There are 10 residues in the CDR3. V was pared by 8 bases and J by 6 bases, with 8 bases between.

This clonotype was counted once. One end of the junction does not line up with germline, which may come from a read error. This chain uses TRBV24-1 with TRBJ2-3, with D hard to call. The CDR3 sequence is 13 residues long. The germline CDR1 and CDR2 sequences are KGHDR and SFDVKD. CDR3 sequence (DNA): TGTGCCACCAGTGATCCCAATCAGGATATGCAGTATTTT. Encoded protein: CATSDPNQDMQYF.

The CDR3 sequence: CSVEGGDSPNTEAFF. DNA of the CDR3: TGCAGCGTTGAGGGGGGGGACAGCCCGAACACTGAAGCTTTCTTT. The rearrangement links TRBV29-1 to TRBJ1-1; 7 nucleotides line up with TRBD1. V shed 3 bases, J shed 1 base, and the junction held 8 bases outside the gene matches. The CDR3 runs to 15 residues. Germline CDR1 and CDR2: SQVTM and ANQGSEA.

This clonotype counts as medium-sized. The rearrangement joins TRBV10-2 to TRBJ1-4; no definite D call. V was clipped by 7 bases and J by 6 bases, with 12 bases between them. This CDR3 is 13 amino acids long. The V gene's germline CDR1 is WSHSY and CDR2 SAAADI. CDR3 nucleotides: TGCGCCAGCACTGTGTCCCGCTATGAAAAACTGTTTTTT. Its translation is CASTVSRYEKLFF.

This clonotype was counted a few times. V and J are TRBV10-3 and TRBJ1-6, with 9 bases fitting TRBD1. V gave up 3 bases and J gave up 8 bases; unmatched junction bases: 8. Germline loops: CDR1 ENHRY, CDR2 SYGVKD. The CDR3 is made up of 16 amino acids. CDR3 sequence (DNA): TGTGCCATCAGTGACCCACAGGGGGCCGTTGATTCACCCCTCCACTTT. It translates to CAISDPQGAVDSPLHF.

This clonotype was picked up a small number of times. The genes are TRBV15 and TRBJ2-7, with 9 bases aligning to TRBD1. This CDR3 comprises 16 residues. Trimming cost V 0 bases and J 3 bases; bases outside gene matches: 6. The V gene's germline CDR1 is LNHNV and CDR2 YYDKDF (reference sequence). CDR3 loop: CATSREAGTGNYEQYF. CDR3 sequence (DNA): TGTGCCACCAGCAGAGAGGCTGGGACAGGGAACTACGAGCAGTACTTC.

This clonotype counts as medium-sized. CDR3 sequence (DNA): TGTGCCAGCAGTCAAGAGACCCAGTACTTC. Translated: CASSQETQYF. This chain uses TRBV7-9 with TRBJ2-5; D gene uncertain. V was trimmed by 6 bases and J by 2 bases, leaving 1 base between them. CDR3 length: 10 amino acids. Germline CDR1 and CDR2: SEHNR and FQNEAQ (reference sequence).

The count of this clonotype is one. This chain joins TRBV2 and TRBJ2-7, with TRBD2 matching 7 bases. Unmatched junction bases numbered 5, after V lost 3 bases and J lost 6 bases. Germline CDR1 and CDR2: SNHLY and FYNNEI. The CDR3 runs 13 residues. CDR3 coding DNA: TGTGCCAGCAGTGAGGAGTGGGAGGGCGAGCAGTACTTC. Encoded protein: CASSEEWEGEQYF. The full variable domain, in which reference TRBV2 and TRBJ2-7 provide the parts outside the CDR3, is EPEVTQTPSHQVTQMGQEVILRCVPISNHLYFYWYRQILGQKVEFLVSFYNNEISEKSEIFDDQFSVERPDGSNFTLKIRSTKLEDSAMYFCASSEEWEGEQYFGPGTRLTVT.

Notes on this clonotype: A read error may be the cause here, since a much bigger clone is one base away. V is TRBV9 and J is TRBJ2-4; D not resolved. The germline V gene encodes CDR1 SGDLS and CDR2 YYNGEE. The CDR3 length is 13 residues. CDR3: CACSVGYGNIQYF. The DNA for the CDR3 is TGTGCCTGCAGCGTAGGGTATGGAAACATTCAGTACTTC.

CDR3 amino acids: CASQGSGNTIYF. The CDR3 nucleotides read TGTGCCAGTCAGGGCTCTGGAAACACCATATATTTT. The rearrangement joins TRBV19 to TRBJ1-3; tentative D call: TRBD1 (5 bases). Germline values: CDR1 LNHDA, CDR2 SQIVND (reference sequence). Trimming cost V 8 bases and J 0 bases, with 5 bases left between them. The CDR3 loop spans 12 amino acids.